The 16 T cell receptor beta chains reported below all come from one sample, sequenced in a study of blood T cell repertoires in COVID-19. Sequenced by immunoSEQ multiplex PCR; TCRdb stores in-frame clones only, minus some. The repertoire holds under 200,000 clones, with roughly 84% as singletons. The sample taken for sequencing was peripheral blood. The receptors were sampled from a man aged 18 to 29 with active or convalescent COVID-19.

This rearrangement joins TRBV6-6 to TRBJ2-2; 11 bases are a match to TRBD2. The CDR3 extends over 16 amino acids. CDR1 is MNHNY and CDR2 is SVGAGI in the germline V gene (reference sequence). V lost 6 bases to trimming and J lost 3 bases; unmatched junction nucleotides: 6. This chain's CDR3 is CASRPVAGGYTGELFF. The CDR3, as DNA: TGTGCCAGCAGACCCGTAGCGGGGGGGTACACCGGGGAGCTGTTTTTT.

The V and J genes are TRBV18 and TRBJ1-3; 8 nucleotides align to TRBD1. The CDR3 loop spans 17 amino acids. Trimming took 3 bases from V and 0 from J; bases not matched to a gene: 7. Germline CDR1 and CDR2: KGHSH and LQKENI. CDR3 in DNA: TGTGCCAGCTCACCCGACAGGGGAGGTATCTCTGGAAACACCATATATTTT. It is translated as CASSPDRGGISGNTIYF.

The table lists this clone with a count of one. The V call is TRBV19, the J call TRBJ1-3, with D possibly being TRBD1 (5 bases). The CDR3 has 14 residues. Germline V CDR1 and CDR2: LNHDA, SQIVND (reference sequence). With 4 bases removed from V and 2 bases from J, the gap between germline ends came to 9 bases. The CDR3 DNA reads TGTGCCAGTAGTACGAGACAGCCTGGAAACACCATATATTTT. Translating it yields CASSTRQPGNTIYF.

V gene TRBV12-3 or TRBV12-4 combines with J gene TRBJ1-1; the match to TRBD1 covers 8 bases. With V trimmed by 3 bases and J by 11 bases, 8 bases remained unmatched. This CDR3 region has 13 residues. The CDR3 here is CASSFSGGAGAFF. The CDR3 DNA reads TGTGCCAGCAGTTTCTCAGGGGGCGCGGGCGCTTTCTTT.

The chain employs TRBV7-6 and TRBJ2-7; TRBD2 matches 8 bases. V dropped 2 bases and J dropped 5; count of bases not matched to a gene: 17. CDR1 and CDR2 from the germline V gene are SGHVS and FNYEAQ. The CDR3 runs to 18 residues. In DNA form, the CDR3 reads TGTGCCAGCAGCTTACCGCAGGGCGCGGGGGGCCTTCGAGACGAGCAGTACTTC. Its protein product is CASSLPQGAGGLRDEQYF. Full variable domain (outside the CDR3, taken from reference TRBV7-6 and TRBJ2-7): GAGVSQSPRYKVTKRGQDVALRCDPISGHVSLYWYRQALGQGPEFLTYFNYEAQQDKSGLPNDRFSAERPEGSISTLTIQRTEQRDSAMYRCASSLPQGAGGLRDEQYFGPGTRLTVT.

Turning to this clone: Within the sample, other DNA sequences also encode this same CDR3. The rearrangement uses TRBV5-1 and TRBJ1-3, with D possibly being TRBD1 (5 bases). From germline, CDR1 is SGHRS and CDR2 YFSETQ. The CDR3 loop spans 15 amino acids. The germline V and J ends were trimmed by 4 bases and 4 bases, with 15 bases remaining between them. CDR3 in amino acids: CASSLTTGAGNTIYF. DNA of the CDR3: TGCGCCAGCAGCCTTACAACAGGTGCAGGAAACACCATATATTTT.

The V call is TRBV10-2, the J call TRBJ1-3, with D unclear. The CDR3 runs 14 residues. V gave up 3 bases and J gave up 3 bases, with 9 bases separating them. Germline CDR1 WSHSY, CDR2 SAAADI. The CDR3 region is CASSDSGYGNTIYF. The CDR3 DNA reads as TGCGCCAGCAGTGACTCCGGGTATGGAAACACCATATATTTT.

This chain links TRBV5-5 with TRBJ1-5; TRBD1 is a possible D gene (5 bases). CDR1 SGHKS and CDR2 YYEKEE come from the germline V gene (reference sequence). Trimming pared 2 bases from V and 4 bases from J, leaving 13 bases between. The CDR3 spans 15 residues. The CDR3 reads CASSFGAAGNQPQHF. CDR3 DNA sequence: TGTGCCAGCAGCTTTGGGGCAGCAGGGAATCAGCCCCAGCATTTT.

The chain recombines TRBV10-1 with TRBJ2-2; 11 bases are a match to TRBD2. Looked up from germline, CDR1 is WNHNN and CDR2 is SYGVQD (reference sequence). V shed 6 bases and J 3 bases; nucleotides not matched to a gene: 0. There are 14 residues in the CDR3. CDR3 sequence (DNA): TGCGCCAGCAGACTAGCGGGGGACACCGGGGAGCTGTTTTTT. Translating it yields CASRLAGDTGELFF.

The rearrangement uses TRBV6-5 and TRBJ1-2, with TRBD1 matching over 7 bases. After removal of 7 bases from V and 8 bases from J, the junction contained 13 bases not matched to a gene. The CDR3 contains 14 residues. The germline CDR1 and CDR2 sequences are MNHEY and SVGAGI. CDR3 coding DNA: TGTGCCAGCAACCCCCAGGGGGGACTCTTAGGCTACACCTTC. It yields the protein CASNPQGGLLGYTF.

The gene calls are TRBV3-1 (or the pseudogene TRBV3-2) and TRBJ1-2; 9 nucleotides agree with TRBD1. From germline, CDR1 is LGHDT and CDR2 YNNKEL (reference sequence). V lost 4 bases to trimming and J lost 3 bases; unmatched junction nucleotides: 9. The CDR3 covers 16 residues. The CDR3 DNA reads as TGTGCCAGCAGCCCCTCCCGGACAGGGGAATACTATGGCTACACCTTC. Translated, it gives CASSPSRTGEYYGYTF.

This clone has just one count. The genes are TRBV4-1 and TRBJ2-5, with 7 bases matching TRBD2. V was pared by 0 bases and J by 4 bases, with 5 bases of the junction left unmatched. CDR3 length: 15 amino acids. CDR1 is MGHRA and CDR2 is YSYEKL in the germline V gene. Written as DNA, the CDR3 is TGCGCCAGCAGCCAAGATCTAGGGGAGGGAGAGACCCAGTACTTC. Translated: CASSQDLGEGETQYF.

This clone was recorded once. This sequence joins TRBV11-3 and TRBJ2-2; D gene uncertain. The germline CDR1 and CDR2 sequences are SGHNT and YENEEA. V lost 4 bases and J lost 1, with 4 bases in between. This CDR3 is 13 amino acids long. The CDR3 region is CASSYKNTGELFF. The CDR3 DNA reads as TGTGCCAGCAGCTACAAGAACACCGGGGAGCTGTTTTTT.

The rearrangement joins TRBV6-2 or TRBV6-3 to TRBJ2-6, with D hard to call. Per germline, CDR1 MNHEY and CDR2 SVGEGT. This CDR3 is built from 15 residues. V lost 2 bases to trimming and J lost 0 bases, with 5 bases between them. CDR3 nucleotides: TGTGCCAGCAGTTACGTAGTCTCTGGGGCCAACGTCCTGACTTTC. It yields the protein CASSYVVSGANVLTF.

This rearrangement joins TRBV6-1 to TRBJ1-1; no reliable D call. Germline assignment: CDR1 MNHNS and CDR2 SASEGT. V lost 3 bases to trimming and J lost 0 bases, with 8 bases between them. This CDR3 comprises 14 residues. CDR3 amino acids: CASSEPYMNTEAFF. CDR3 sequence (DNA): TGTGCCAGCAGTGAGCCATACATGAACACTGAAGCTTTCTTT.

The rearrangement uses TRBV3-1 (or the pseudogene TRBV3-2) and TRBJ1-4, with 8 bases identical to TRBD1. The CDR3 sequence is 15 residues long. J was trimmed by 8 bases and V by 4 bases; bases with no gene match: 9. The germline V gene encodes CDR1 LGHDT and CDR2 YNNKEL (reference sequence). The CDR3 sequence: CASSRAGQGREKLFF. For the CDR3, the DNA is TGTGCCAGCAGCCGAGCCGGACAGGGCCGCGAAAAACTGTTTTTT.